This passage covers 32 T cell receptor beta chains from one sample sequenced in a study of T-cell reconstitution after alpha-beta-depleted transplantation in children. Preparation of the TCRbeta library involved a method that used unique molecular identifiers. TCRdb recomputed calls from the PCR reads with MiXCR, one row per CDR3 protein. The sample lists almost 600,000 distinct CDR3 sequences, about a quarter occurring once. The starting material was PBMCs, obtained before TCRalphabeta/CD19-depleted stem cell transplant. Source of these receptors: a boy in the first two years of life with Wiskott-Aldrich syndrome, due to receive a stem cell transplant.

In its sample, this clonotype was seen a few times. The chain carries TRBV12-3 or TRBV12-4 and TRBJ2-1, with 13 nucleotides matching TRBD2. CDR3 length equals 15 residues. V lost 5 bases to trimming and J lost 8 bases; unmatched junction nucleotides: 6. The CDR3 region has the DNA TGTGCCAGCAGTCCGGGACTAGCGGGATTTGATGAGCAGTTCTTC. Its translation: CASSPGLAGFDEQFF.

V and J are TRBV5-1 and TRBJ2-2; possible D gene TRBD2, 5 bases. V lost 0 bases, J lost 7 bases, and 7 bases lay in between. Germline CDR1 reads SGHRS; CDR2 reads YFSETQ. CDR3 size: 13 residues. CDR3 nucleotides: TGCGCCAGCAGCTTGGATGCGGGCGGGGAGCTGTTTTTT. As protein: CASSLDAGGELFF.

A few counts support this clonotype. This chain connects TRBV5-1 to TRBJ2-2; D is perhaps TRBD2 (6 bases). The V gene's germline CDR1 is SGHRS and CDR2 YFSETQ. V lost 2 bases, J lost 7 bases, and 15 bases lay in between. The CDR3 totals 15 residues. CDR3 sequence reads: CASSLLAPADGELFF. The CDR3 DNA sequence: TGCGCCAGCAGCTTACTAGCTCCTGCAGACGGGGAGCTGTTTTTT. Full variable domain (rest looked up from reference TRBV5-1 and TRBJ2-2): KAGVTQTPRYLIKTRGQQVTLSCSPISGHRSVSWYQQTPGQGLQFLFEYFSETQRNKGNFPGRFSGRQFSNSRSEMNVSTLELGDSALYLCASSLLAPADGELFFGEGSRLTVL.

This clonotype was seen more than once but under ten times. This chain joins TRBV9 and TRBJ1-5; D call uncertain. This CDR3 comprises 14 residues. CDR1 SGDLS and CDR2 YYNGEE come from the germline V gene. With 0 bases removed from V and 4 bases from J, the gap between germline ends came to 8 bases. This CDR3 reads CASSVDAGNQPQHF. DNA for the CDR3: TGTGCCAGCAGCGTAGATGCGGGAAATCAGCCCCAGCATTTT. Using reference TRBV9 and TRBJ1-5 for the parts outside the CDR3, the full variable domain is DSGVTQTPKHLITATGQRVTLRCSPRSGDLSVYWYQQSLDQGLQFLIQYYNGEERAKGNILERFSAQQFPDLHSELNLSSLELGDSALYFCASSVDAGNQPQHFGDGTRLSIL.

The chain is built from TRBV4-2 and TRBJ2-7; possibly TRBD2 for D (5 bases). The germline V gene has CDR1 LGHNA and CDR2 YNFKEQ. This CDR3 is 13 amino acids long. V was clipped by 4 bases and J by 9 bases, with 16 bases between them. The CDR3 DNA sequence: TGTGCCAGCAGCCCATTCGCGGTGGGGAGGCAGTACTTC. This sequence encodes CASSPFAVGRQYF.

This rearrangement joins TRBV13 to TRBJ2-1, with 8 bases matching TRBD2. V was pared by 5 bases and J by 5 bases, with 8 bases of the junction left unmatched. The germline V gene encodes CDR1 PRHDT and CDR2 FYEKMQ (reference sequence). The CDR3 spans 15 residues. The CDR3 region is CASSAAGVLDNEQFF. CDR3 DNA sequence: TGTGCCAGCAGCGCAGCGGGAGTATTGGACAATGAGCAGTTCTTC.

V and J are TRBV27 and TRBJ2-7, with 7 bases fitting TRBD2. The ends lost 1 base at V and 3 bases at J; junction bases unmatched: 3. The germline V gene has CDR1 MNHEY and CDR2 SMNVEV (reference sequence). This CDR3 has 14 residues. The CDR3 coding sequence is TGTGCCAGCAGTTTATGGACTAGTGGCTACGAGCAGTACTTC. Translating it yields CASSLWTSGYEQYF.

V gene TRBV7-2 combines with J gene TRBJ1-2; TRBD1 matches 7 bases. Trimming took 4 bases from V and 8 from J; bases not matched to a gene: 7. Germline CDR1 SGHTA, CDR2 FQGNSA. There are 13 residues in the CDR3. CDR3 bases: TGTGCCAGCAGCTCTCGACAGGGAGGGGGCTACACCTTC. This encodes CASSSRQGGGYTF.

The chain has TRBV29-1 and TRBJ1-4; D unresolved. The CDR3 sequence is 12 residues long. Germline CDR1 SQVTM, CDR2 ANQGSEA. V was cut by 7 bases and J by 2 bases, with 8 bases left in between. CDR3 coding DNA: TGCAGCGCTTTGGCTACTAATGAAAAACTGTTTTTT. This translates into CSALATNEKLFF. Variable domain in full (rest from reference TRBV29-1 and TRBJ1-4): SAVISQKPSRDICQRGTSLTIQCQVDSQVTMMFWYRQQPGQSLTLIATANQGSEATYESGFVIDKFPISRPNLTFSTLTVSNMSPEDSSIYLCSALATNEKLFFGSGTQLSVL.

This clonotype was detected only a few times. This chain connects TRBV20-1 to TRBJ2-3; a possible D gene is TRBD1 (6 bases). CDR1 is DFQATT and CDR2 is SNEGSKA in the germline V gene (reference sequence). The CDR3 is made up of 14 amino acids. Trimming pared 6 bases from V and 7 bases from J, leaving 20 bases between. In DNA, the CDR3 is TGCAGTGCCCCAAGCTCAGGGGAAAGGAATACGCAGTATTTT. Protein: CSAPSSGERNTQYF.

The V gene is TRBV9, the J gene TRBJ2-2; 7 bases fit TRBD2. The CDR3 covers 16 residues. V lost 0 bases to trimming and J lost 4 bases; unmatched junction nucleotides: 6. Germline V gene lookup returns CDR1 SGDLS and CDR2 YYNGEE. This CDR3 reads CASSVDPGGSTGELFF. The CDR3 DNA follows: TGTGCCAGCAGCGTAGACCCGGGAGGCAGCACCGGGGAGCTGTTTTTT.

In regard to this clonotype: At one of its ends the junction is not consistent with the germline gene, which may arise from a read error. CDR3 bases: TGTGCCAGCAGTGGGACCGGGACCGCGTACAATGAGCAGTTCTTC. It codes for CASSGTGTAYNEQFF. The rearrangement uses TRBV5-1 and TRBJ2-1, with D possibly called TRBD1 or TRBD2 (5 bases each). CDR3 length equals 15 residues. From germline, CDR1 is SGHRS and CDR2 YFSETQ.

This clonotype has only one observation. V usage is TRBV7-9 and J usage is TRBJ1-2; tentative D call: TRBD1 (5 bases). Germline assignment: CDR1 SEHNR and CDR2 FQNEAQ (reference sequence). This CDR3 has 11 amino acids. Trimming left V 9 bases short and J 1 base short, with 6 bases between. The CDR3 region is CASDSNYGYTF. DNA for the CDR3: TGTGCCAGTGACAGTAACTATGGCTACACCTTC.

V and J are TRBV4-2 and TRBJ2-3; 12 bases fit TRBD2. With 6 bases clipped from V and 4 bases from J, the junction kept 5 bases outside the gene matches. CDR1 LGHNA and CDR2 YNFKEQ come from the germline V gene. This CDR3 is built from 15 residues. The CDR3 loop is CASRRTSGTPDTQYF. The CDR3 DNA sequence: TGTGCCAGCAGGCGGACTAGCGGGACCCCAGATACGCAGTATTTT.

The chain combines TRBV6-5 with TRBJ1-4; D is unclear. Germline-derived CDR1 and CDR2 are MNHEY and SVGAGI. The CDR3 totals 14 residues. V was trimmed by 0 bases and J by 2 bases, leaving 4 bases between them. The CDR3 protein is CASSYSDTNEKLFF. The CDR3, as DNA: TGTGCCAGCAGTTACTCGGACACTAATGAAAAACTGTTTTTT.

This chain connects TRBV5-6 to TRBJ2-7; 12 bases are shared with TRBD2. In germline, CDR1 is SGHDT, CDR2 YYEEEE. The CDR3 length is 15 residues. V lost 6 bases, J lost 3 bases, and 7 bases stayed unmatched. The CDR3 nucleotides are TGTGCCAGCACCATTCTAGCGGGAGGGCGCTACGAGCAGTACTTC. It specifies CASTILAGGRYEQYF. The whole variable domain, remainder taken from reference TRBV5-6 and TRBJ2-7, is DAGVTQSPTHLIKTRGQQVTLRCSPKSGHDTVSWYQQALGQGPQFIFQYYEEEERQRGNFPDRFSGHQFPNYSSELNVNALLLGDSALYLCASTILAGGRYEQYFGPGTRLTVT.

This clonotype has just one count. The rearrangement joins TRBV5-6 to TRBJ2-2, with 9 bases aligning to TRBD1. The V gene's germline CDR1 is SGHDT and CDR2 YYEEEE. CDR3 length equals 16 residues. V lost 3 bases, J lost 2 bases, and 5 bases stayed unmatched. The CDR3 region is CASSSWDRVNTGELFF. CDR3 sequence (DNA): TGTGCCAGCAGCTCTTGGGACAGGGTAAACACCGGGGAGCTGTTTTTT.

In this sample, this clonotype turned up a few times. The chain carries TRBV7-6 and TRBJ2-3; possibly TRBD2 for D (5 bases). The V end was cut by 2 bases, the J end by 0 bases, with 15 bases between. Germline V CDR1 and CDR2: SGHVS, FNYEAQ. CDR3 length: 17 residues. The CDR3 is CASSLLLRGTSTDTQYF. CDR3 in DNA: TGTGCCAGCAGCTTACTCCTTCGGGGAACTAGCACAGATACGCAGTATTTT.

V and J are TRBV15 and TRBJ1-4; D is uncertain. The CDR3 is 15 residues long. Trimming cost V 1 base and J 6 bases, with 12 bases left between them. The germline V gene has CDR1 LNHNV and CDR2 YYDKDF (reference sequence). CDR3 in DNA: TGTGCCACCAGCAGAGGATCCGTCGGGGATGAAAAACTGTTTTTT. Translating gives CATSRGSVGDEKLFF.

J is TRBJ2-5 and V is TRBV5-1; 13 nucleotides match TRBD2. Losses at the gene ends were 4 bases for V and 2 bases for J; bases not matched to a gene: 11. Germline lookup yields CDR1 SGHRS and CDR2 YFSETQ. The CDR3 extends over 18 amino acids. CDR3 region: CASSVGTSGKAGQETQYF. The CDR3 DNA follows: TGCGCCAGCAGCGTAGGGACTAGCGGGAAGGCGGGGCAAGAGACCCAGTACTTC. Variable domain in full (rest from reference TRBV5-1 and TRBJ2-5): KAGVTQTPRYLIKTRGQQVTLSCSPISGHRSVSWYQQTPGQGLQFLFEYFSETQRNKGNFPGRFSGRQFSNSRSEMNVSTLELGDSALYLCASSVGTSGKAGQETQYFGPGTRLLVL.

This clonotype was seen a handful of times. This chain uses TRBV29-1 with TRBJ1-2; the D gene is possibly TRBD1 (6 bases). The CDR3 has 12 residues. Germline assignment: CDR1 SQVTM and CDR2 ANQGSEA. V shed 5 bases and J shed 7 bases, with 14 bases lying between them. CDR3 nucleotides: TGCAGCGTTCGGACAGCCTCTTTTGGCTACACCTTC. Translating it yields CSVRTASFGYTF.

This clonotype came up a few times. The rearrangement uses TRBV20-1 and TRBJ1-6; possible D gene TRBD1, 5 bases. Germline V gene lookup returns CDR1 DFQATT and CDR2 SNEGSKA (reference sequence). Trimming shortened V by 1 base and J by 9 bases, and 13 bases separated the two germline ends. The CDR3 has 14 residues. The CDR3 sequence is CSARGSRVGSPLHF. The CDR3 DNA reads TGCAGTGCTAGAGGGTCCAGGGTTGGTTCACCCCTCCACTTT.

The CDR3 reads CASHWGNYGYTF. In DNA form, the CDR3 reads TGTGCCAGCCATTGGGGTAACTATGGCTACACCTTC. The chain has TRBV12-3 or TRBV12-4 and TRBJ1-2, with D hard to call. CDR3 length: 12 residues. V lost 8 bases and J 1 base, leaving 8 bases between the germline ends.

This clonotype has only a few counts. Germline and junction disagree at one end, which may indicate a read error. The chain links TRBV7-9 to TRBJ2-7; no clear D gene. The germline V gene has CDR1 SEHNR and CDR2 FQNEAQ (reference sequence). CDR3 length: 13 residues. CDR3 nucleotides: TGTGCCAGCACCTTATACCCGGCCTACGAGCAGTACTTC. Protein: CASTLYPAYEQYF. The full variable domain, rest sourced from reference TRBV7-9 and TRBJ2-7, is DTGVSQNPRHKITKRGQNVTFRCDPISEHNRLYWYRQTLGQGPEFLTYFQNEAQLEKSRLLSDRFSAERPKGSFSTLEIQRTEQGDSAMYLCASTLYPAYEQYFGPGTRLTVT.

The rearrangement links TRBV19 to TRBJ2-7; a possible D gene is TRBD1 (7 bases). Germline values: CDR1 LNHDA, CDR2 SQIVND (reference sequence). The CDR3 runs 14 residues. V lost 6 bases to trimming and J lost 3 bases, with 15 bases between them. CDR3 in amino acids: CASSPGGGLYEQYF. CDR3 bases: TGTGCCAGTAGCCCCGGAGGGGGCCTCTACGAGCAGTACTTC. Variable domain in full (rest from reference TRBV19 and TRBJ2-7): DGGITQSPKYLFRKEGQNVTLSCEQNLNHDAMYWYRQDPGQGLRLIYYSQIVNDFQKGDIAEGYSVSREKKESFPLTVTSAQKNPTAFYLCASSPGGGLYEQYFGPGTRLTVT.

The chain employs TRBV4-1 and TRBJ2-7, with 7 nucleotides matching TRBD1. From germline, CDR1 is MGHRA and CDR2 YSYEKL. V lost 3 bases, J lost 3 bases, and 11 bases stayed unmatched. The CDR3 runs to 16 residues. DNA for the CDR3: TGCGCCAGCAGCCATGATCGGACAGGTCTGGTCTACGAGCAGTACTTC. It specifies CASSHDRTGLVYEQYF.

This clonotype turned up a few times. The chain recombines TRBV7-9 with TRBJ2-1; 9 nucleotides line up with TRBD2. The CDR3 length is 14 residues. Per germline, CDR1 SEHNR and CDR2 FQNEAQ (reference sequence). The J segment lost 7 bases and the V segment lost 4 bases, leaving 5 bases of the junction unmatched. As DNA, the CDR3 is TGTGCCAGCAGCTCCGGGACTAGCCTAAATGAGCAGTTCTTC. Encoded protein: CASSSGTSLNEQFF. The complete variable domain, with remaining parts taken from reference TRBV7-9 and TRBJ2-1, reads DTGVSQNPRHKITKRGQNVTFRCDPISEHNRLYWYRQTLGQGPEFLTYFQNEAQLEKSRLLSDRFSAERPKGSFSTLEIQRTEQGDSAMYLCASSSGTSLNEQFFGPGTRLTVL.

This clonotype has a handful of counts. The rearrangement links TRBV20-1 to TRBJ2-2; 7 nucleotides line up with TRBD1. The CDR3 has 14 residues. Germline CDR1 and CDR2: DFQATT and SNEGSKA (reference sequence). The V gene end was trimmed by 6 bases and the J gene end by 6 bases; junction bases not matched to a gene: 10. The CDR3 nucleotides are TGCAGTGCCCCTGGACAGGTCCGGTCCGGGGAGCTGTTTTTT. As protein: CSAPGQVRSGELFF.

The CDR3 nucleotides are TGTGCCAGCAGCTTACTAGCGGAGGTCTCTGGGGCCAACGTCCTGACTTTC. Its protein is CASSLLAEVSGANVLTF. The V call is TRBV7-9, the J call TRBJ2-6; 7 bases line up with TRBD2. The V gene end was trimmed by 2 bases and the J gene end by 0 bases; junction bases not matched to a gene: 4. Germline V gene sequence: CDR1 SEHNR, CDR2 FQNEAQ (reference sequence). The CDR3 covers 17 residues.

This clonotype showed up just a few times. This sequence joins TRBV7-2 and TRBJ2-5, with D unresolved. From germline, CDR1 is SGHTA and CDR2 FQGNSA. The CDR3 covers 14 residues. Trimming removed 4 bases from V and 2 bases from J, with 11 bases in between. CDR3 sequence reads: CASSSQPSQETQYF. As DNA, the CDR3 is TGTGCCAGCAGCTCCCAGCCGTCTCAAGAGACCCAGTACTTC. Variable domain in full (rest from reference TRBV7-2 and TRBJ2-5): GAGVSQSPSNKVTEKGKDVELRCDPISGHTALYWYRQSLGQGLEFLIYFQGNSAPDKSGLPSDRFSAERTGGSVSTLTIQRTQQEDSAVYLCASSSQPSQETQYFGPGTRLLVL.

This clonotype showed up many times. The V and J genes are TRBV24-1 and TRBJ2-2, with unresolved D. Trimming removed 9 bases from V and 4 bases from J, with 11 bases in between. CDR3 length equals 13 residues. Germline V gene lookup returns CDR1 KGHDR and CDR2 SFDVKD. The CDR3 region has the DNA TGTGCCACCTCCGGCGGTGTCACCGGGGAGCTGTTTTTT. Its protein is CATSGGVTGELFF.

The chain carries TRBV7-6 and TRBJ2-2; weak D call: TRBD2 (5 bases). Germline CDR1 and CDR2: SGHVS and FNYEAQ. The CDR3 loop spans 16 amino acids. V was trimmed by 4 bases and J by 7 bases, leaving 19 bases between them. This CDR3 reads CASSSSPRRSGGELFF. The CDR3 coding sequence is TGTGCCAGCAGCTCGTCGCCAAGGAGGAGTGGCGGGGAGCTGTTTTTT.